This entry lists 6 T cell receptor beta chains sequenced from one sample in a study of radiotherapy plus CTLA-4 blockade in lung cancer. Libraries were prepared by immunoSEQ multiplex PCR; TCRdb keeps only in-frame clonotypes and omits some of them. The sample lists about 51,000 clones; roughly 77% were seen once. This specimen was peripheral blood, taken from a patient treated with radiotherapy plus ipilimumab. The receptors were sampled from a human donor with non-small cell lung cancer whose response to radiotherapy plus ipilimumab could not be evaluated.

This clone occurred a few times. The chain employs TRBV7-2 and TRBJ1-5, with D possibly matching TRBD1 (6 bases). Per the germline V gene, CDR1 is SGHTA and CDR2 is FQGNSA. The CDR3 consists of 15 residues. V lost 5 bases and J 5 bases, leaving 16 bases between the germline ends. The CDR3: CASSPRRGADQPQHF. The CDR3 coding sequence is TGTGCCAGCAGCCCCCGCCGGGGGGCAGATCAGCCCCAGCATTTT.

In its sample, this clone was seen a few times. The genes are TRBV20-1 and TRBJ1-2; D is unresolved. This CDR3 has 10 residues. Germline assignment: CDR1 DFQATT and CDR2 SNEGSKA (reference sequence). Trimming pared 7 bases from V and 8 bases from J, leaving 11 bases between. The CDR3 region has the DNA TGCAGTGGATTCGAGGAAGGCTACACCTTC. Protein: CSGFEEGYTF.

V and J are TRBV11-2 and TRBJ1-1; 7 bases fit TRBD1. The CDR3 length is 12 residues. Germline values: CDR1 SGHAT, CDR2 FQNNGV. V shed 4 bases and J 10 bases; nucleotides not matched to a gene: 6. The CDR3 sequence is CASSSLTGRAFF. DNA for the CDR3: TGTGCCAGCAGCTCATTGACAGGGCGAGCTTTCTTT.

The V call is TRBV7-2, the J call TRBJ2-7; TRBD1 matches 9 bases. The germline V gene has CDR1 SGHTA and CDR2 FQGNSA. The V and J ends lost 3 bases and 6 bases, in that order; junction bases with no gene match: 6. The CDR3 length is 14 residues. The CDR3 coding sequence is TGTGCCAGCAGCTTTACAGGGGGCGCGTCCGAGCAGTACTTC. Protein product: CASSFTGGASEQYF.

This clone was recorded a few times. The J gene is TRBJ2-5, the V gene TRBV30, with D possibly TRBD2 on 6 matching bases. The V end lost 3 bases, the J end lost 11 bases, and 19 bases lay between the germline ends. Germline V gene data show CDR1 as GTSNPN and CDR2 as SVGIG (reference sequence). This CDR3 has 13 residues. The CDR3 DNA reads TGTGCCTGGAGAGCTCCTGGGGCGGGGACGCAGTACTTC. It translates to CAWRAPGAGTQYF.

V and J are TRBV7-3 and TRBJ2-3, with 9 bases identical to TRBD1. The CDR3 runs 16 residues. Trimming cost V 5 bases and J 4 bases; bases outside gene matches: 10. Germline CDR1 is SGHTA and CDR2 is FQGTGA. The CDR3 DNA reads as TGTGCCAGCAGCCTAAAGACAGGGGGAAAATCAGATACGCAGTATTTT. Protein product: CASSLKTGGKSDTQYF.